This T cell receptor beta chain was sequenced in a study of shared clonotypes between healthy human individuals. Study-wide findings and caveats: Generation probability values for non-shared clonotypes were lower than those for clonotypes shared by all four donors. Blood was the sole source, and tissue repertoires probably differ.

This clone was found once. The antigen is unknown. J was trimmed by 5 bases and V by 4 bases; bases with no gene match: 15. CDR3 size: 19 residues. CDR1 SGHRS and CDR2 YFSETQ come from the germline V gene. This table comes from immunoSEQ multiplex PCR, and its TCRdb copy is limited to in-frame clones, with some not included. In the table there are about 2 million clones, approximately 94% of which are singletons. CD8 cells regarded as naive lacked CD45RO, were positively chosen for CCR7, and omitted terminally differentiated effector memory CD45RA+ cells. The genes are TRBV5-1 and TRBJ2-5, with 15 positions matching TRBD2. Material: naive CD8+ T cells sorted from blood. The receptor was isolated from a man between 18 and 29 years old in good health. The chain's CDR3 is CASSVVPGLAGGDVETQYF. The CDR3 bases are TGCGCCAGCAGCGTTGTCCCGGGACTAGCGGGGGGCGACGTGGAGACCCAGTACTTC. Full variable domain (remainder filled in from reference TRBV5-1 and TRBJ2-5): KAGVTQTPRYLIKTRGQQVTLSCSPISGHRSVSWYQQTPGQGLQFLFEYFSETQRNKGNFPGRFSGRQFSNSRSEMNVSTLELGDSALYLCASSVVPGLAGGDVETQYFGPGTRLLVL.